The T cell receptor (beta chain) under discussion was sequenced for a study of blood T cells in healthy people across ages. A sample-barcoded 5' primer and a J-beta primer mix were used in a second PCR of roughly 6 to 12 cycles. Each CDR3 protein is one row after TCRdb ran MiXCR on the 5' RACE reads. In the table there are around 1.5 million distinct CDR3 sequences, around 59% of which are singletons. CDR3 length: 15 amino acids. Germline assignment: CDR1 SEHNR and CDR2 FQNEAQ (reference sequence). V shed 3 bases and J shed 4 bases, with 15 bases lying between them. Samples each had at least 5 micrograms of total RNA extracted.

The sequencing input was blood. This TCR was sampled from a man younger than 35 in good health. This chain connects TRBV7-9 to TRBJ2-5, with D maybe TRBD2 (6 bases). This CDR3 reads CASSFNRGGGETQYF. In DNA form, the CDR3 reads TGTGCCAGCAGCTTTAATAGGGGAGGCGGAGAGACCCAGTACTTC.